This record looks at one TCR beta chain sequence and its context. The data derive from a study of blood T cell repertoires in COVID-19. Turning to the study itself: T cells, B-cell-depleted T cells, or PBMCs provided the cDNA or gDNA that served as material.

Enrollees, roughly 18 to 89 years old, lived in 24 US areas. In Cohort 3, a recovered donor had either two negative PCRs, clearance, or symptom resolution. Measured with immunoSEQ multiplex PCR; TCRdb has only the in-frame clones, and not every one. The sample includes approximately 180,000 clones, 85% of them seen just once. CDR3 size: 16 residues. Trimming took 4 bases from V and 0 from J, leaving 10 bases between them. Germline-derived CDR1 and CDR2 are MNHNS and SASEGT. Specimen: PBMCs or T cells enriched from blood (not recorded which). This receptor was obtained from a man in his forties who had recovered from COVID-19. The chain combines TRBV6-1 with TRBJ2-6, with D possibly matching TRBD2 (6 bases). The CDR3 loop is CASSASSVSGANVLTF. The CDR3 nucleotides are TGTGCCAGCAGTGCGTCTAGCGTCTCTGGGGCCAACGTCCTGACTTTC.